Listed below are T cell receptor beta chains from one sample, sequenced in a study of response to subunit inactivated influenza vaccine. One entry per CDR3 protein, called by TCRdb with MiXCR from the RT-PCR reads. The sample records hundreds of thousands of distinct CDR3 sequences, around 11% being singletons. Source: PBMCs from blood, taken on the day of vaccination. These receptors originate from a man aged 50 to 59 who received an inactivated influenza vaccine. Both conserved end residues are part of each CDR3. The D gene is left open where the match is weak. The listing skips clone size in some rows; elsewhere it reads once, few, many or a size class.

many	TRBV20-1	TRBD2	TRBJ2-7	CSASPGGTGSEQYF	TGCAGTGCTAGTCCGGGAGGGACGGGAAGCGAGCAGTACTTC
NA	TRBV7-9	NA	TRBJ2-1	CASSLEAESREQFF	TGTGCCAGCAGCTTAGAGGCAGAGTCACGGGAGCAGTTCTTC
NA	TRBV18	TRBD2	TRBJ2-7	CASSPRLAKPSGNNEQYF	TGTGCCAGCTCACCACGACTAGCGAAACCTTCCGGTAACAACGAGCAGTACTTC
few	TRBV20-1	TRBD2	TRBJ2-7	CSARGLAGPEQYF	TGCAGTGCGAGAGGACTAGCGGGACCCGAGCAGTACTTC
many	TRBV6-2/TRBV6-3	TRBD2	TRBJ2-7	CASSGRAEYEQYF	TGTGCCAGCAGCGGGAGGGCCGAATACGAGCAGTACTTC
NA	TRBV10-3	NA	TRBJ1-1	CAISEQARNTEAFF	TGTGCCATCAGCGAGCAGGCCAGGAACACTGAAGCTTTCTTT
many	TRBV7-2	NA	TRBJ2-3	CASSLLFSTDTQYF	TGTGCCAGCAGCTTATTGTTCTCCACAGATACGCAGTATTTT
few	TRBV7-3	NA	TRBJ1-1	CASSLNQGPNTEAFF	TGTGCCAGCAGCTTAAACCAGGGGCCGAACACTGAAGCTTTCTTT
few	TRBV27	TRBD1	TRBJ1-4	CASRGRRQGRVANEKLFF	TGTGCCAGCAGAGGCCGCCGACAGGGGAGGGTAGCTAATGAAAAACTGTTTTTT
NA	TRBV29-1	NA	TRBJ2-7	CSGGPREQYF	TGCAGCGGTGGACCCCGCGAGCAGTACTTC
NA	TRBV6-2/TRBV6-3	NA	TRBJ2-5	CASSLQLRRETQYF	TGTGCCAGCAGCCTTCAACTCCGACGGGAGACCCAGTACTTC
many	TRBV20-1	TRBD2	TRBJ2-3	CSARDSGIADTQYF	TGCAGTGCTAGAGATAGCGGGATAGCAGATACGCAGTATTTT
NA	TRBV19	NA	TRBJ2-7	CASSISKGYEQYF	TGTGCCAGTAGTATATCAAAGGGCTACGAGCAGTACTTC
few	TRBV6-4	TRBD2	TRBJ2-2	CASSVLAGVNTGELFF	TGTGCCAGCAGTGTTCTAGCGGGAGTCAACACCGGGGAGCTGTTTTTT
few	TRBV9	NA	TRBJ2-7	CASSVGAGLYEQYF	TGTGCCAGCAGCGTAGGGGCAGGGCTCTACGAGCAGTACTTC
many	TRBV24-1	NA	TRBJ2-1	CATSDIRNEQFF	TGTGCCACCAGTGACATCAGAAATGAGCAGTTCTTC
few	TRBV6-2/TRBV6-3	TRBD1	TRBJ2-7	CASRSHWTGQNYEQYF	TGTGCCAGCAGATCCCATTGGACAGGGCAGAACTACGAGCAGTACTTC
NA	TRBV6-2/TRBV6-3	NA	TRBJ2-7	CASKKTGTPPYEQYF	TGTGCCAGCAAAAAAACCGGGACGCCTCCCTACGAGCAGTACTTC
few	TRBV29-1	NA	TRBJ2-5	CSVGEGGTQETQYF	TGCAGCGTTGGAGAAGGGGGTACTCAAGAGACCCAGTACTTC
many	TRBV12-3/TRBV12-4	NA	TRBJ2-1	CASSRRQAGTRNEQFF	TGTGCCAGCAGCCGGCGACAGGCCGGGACTCGGAATGAGCAGTTCTTC
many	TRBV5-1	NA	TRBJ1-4	CASSLAGSPATNEKLFF	TGCGCCAGCAGCTTGGCAGGGAGCCCTGCAACTAATGAAAAACTGTTTTTT